This passage covers 21 T cell receptor beta chains from one sample sequenced in a study of T cells after somatic rescue of genetic block. TCRdb's table, derived via immunoSEQ multiplex PCR, lists solely in-frame clones and lacks some. The data show about 12,000 clones, about 71% seen once. The source material was peripheral blood mononuclear cells (PBMCs). Every receptor here comes from a boy aged 10-17 years.

The chain is built from TRBV11-2 and TRBJ2-7, with D tentatively TRBD1 (5 bases). The CDR3 is made up of 14 amino acids. V lost 5 bases, J lost 3 bases, and 14 bases lay in between. Germline CDR1 reads SGHAT; CDR2 reads FQNNGV. In nucleotides, the CDR3 is TGTGCCAGCAGCCCCCCCGACAGTTTCTACGAGCAGTACTTC. Encoded protein: CASSPPDSFYEQYF.

The chain uses TRBV10-2 and TRBJ1-2; weak D call: TRBD1 (6 bases). The ends were cut back, 6 bases at V and 4 bases at J, with 15 bases in the middle. The CDR3 covers 14 residues. CDR1 and CDR2 (germline): WSHSY, SAAADI. CDR3 in amino acids: CASRQKEGGYGYTF. For the CDR3, the DNA is TGCGCCAGCAGACAAAAGGAGGGGGGCTATGGCTACACCTTC.

V is TRBV7-4 and J is TRBJ1-3; no definite D call. The CDR3 has 11 residues. Between the trimmed V and J ends, which lost 2 bases and 9 bases, there was a span of 5 bases. CDR1 and CDR2 (germline): SGHVT, SQSDAQ. Written as DNA, the CDR3 is TGTGCCAGCAGCTTAATTGGCACCATATATTTT. Protein: CASSLIGTIYF.

The V and J genes are TRBV28 and TRBJ2-4, with D possibly being TRBD2 (5 bases). V was trimmed by 2 bases and J by 0 bases, leaving 8 bases between them. Germline-derived CDR1 and CDR2 are MDHEN and SYDVKM. CDR3 size: 15 residues. CDR3 region: CASSLSGVAKNIQYF. Written as DNA, the CDR3 is TGTGCCAGCAGTTTAAGCGGAGTAGCCAAAAACATTCAGTACTTC. Supplemented by reference TRBV28 and TRBJ2-4, the full variable domain reads DVKVTQSSRYLVKRTGEKVFLECVQDMDHENMFWYRQDPGLGLRLIYFSYDVKMKEKGDIPEGYSVSREKKERFSLILESASTNQTSMYLCASSLSGVAKNIQYFGAGTRLSVL.

The rearrangement links TRBV5-6 to TRBJ1-2; TRBD1 agrees at 9 bases. This CDR3 region has 14 residues. Trimming removed 2 bases from V and 7 bases from J; junction bases left unmatched: 6. Germline CDR1 reads SGHDT; CDR2 reads YYEEEE. For the CDR3, the DNA is TGTGCCAGCAGCTTAAAGAACAGGGGGCTTGGCTACACCTTC. Encoded protein: CASSLKNRGLGYTF.

This chain links TRBV7-3 with TRBJ2-1, with 9 bases that match TRBD2. CDR1 and CDR2 (germline): SGHTA, FQGTGA. CDR3 size: 15 residues. V lost 1 base, J lost 5 bases, and 3 bases stayed unmatched. The CDR3 reads CASSLSLAGHNEQFF. In DNA form, the CDR3 reads TGTGCCAGCAGCTTAAGTCTAGCGGGACACAATGAGCAGTTCTTC.

J is TRBJ2-2 and V is TRBV10-3; D is perhaps TRBD2 (5 bases). Trimming left V 4 bases short and J 6 bases short, with 9 bases between. CDR1 and CDR2 (germline): ENHRY, SYGVKD. The CDR3 runs to 13 residues. The CDR3 loop is CAISAGLAGELFF. The CDR3, as DNA: TGTGCCATCAGTGCCGGACTCGCCGGGGAGCTGTTTTTT.

The V call is TRBV7-2, the J call TRBJ1-5; D remains unclear. Germline CDR1 SGHTA, CDR2 FQGNSA. The CDR3 extends over 12 amino acids. Trimming stripped 5 bases from V and 7 bases from J, with 9 bases between. The CDR3 DNA is TGTGCCAGCAGCCCCGGAGGGCAGCCCCAGCATTTT. Amino acids: CASSPGGQPQHF. Combining the CDR3 with reference TRBV7-2 and TRBJ1-5 gives the whole variable domain GAGVSQSPSNKVTEKGKDVELRCDPISGHTALYWYRQSLGQGLEFLIYFQGNSAPDKSGLPSDRFSAERTGGSVSTLTIQRTQQEDSAVYLCASSPGGQPQHFGDGTRLSIL.

This rearrangement joins TRBV5-6 to TRBJ1-3, with 9 bases identical to TRBD1. The CDR3 length is 18 residues. The V and J ends lost 2 bases and 4 bases, in that order; junction bases with no gene match: 13. Germline lookup yields CDR1 SGHDT and CDR2 YYEEEE. This chain's CDR3 is CASSFGDRVHSSGNTIYF. The CDR3 nucleotides read TGTGCCAGCAGCTTCGGGGACAGGGTTCATAGCTCCGGAAACACCATATATTTT.

The V and J genes are TRBV7-3 and TRBJ2-7; possible D gene TRBD1, 6 bases. Germline values: CDR1 SGHTA, CDR2 FQGTGA. This CDR3 has 13 amino acids. The V end lost 5 bases, the J end lost 2 bases, and 10 bases lay between the germline ends. The CDR3 protein is CASSAQGPYEQYF. The CDR3 DNA is TGTGCCAGCAGCGCACAGGGTCCCTACGAGCAGTACTTC.

This chain uses TRBV6-1 with TRBJ1-2; D is unclear. The CDR3 loop spans 12 amino acids. V lost 6 bases to trimming and J lost 4 bases, with 9 bases between them. Germline V gene data show CDR1 as MNHNS and CDR2 as SASEGT. The CDR3 loop is CASRRNVYGYTF. As DNA, the CDR3 is TGTGCCAGCAGGAGGAACGTCTATGGCTACACCTTC.

This rearrangement joins TRBV11-2 to TRBJ2-7; D may match TRBD1 or TRBD2 (5 bases each). Germline CDR1 is SGHAT and CDR2 is FQNNGV. The CDR3 has 16 amino acids. Trimming took 4 bases from V and 6 from J, leaving 22 bases between them. The chain's CDR3 is CASSSWVGPWSGEQYF. CDR3 coding DNA: TGTGCCAGCAGCTCATGGGTGGGACCGTGGTCCGGCGAGCAGTACTTC.

The gene calls are TRBV28 and TRBJ2-7; TRBD1 agrees at 9 bases. This CDR3 comprises 15 residues. The junction had 6 bases not matched to a gene; V was cut back by 5 bases and J by 1 base. Germline lookup yields CDR1 MDHEN and CDR2 SYDVKM. The CDR3: CASSVPGTGSYEQYF. The CDR3 DNA follows: TGTGCCAGCAGTGTTCCCGGGACAGGGTCCTACGAGCAGTACTTC.

The J gene is TRBJ1-4, the V gene TRBV5-1; 7 bases line up with TRBD1. CDR1 and CDR2 from the germline V gene are SGHRS and YFSETQ. V was pared by 3 bases and J by 10 bases, with 9 bases of the junction left unmatched. The CDR3 contains 14 residues. The CDR3 region is CASSSGTEPGKLFF. CDR3 DNA: TGCGCCAGCAGCTCCGGGACAGAACCTGGAAAACTGTTTTTT. The full variable domain, its missing parts supplied by reference TRBV5-1 and TRBJ1-4, is KAGVTQTPRYLIKTRGQQVTLSCSPISGHRSVSWYQQTPGQGLQFLFEYFSETQRNKGNFPGRFSGRQFSNSRSEMNVSTLELGDSALYLCASSSGTEPGKLFFGSGTQLSVL.

The chain employs TRBV7-9 and TRBJ2-2; no clear D. V was cut by 8 bases and J by 5 bases, with 9 bases left in between. Looked up from germline, CDR1 is SEHNR and CDR2 is FQNEAQ (reference sequence). CDR3 size: 12 residues. The CDR3 DNA follows: TGTGCCAGCGACCCCCGGACCGGGGAGCTGTTTTTT. It yields the protein CASDPRTGELFF. Using reference TRBV7-9 and TRBJ2-2 for the parts outside the CDR3, the full variable domain is DTGVSQNPRHKITKRGQNVTFRCDPISEHNRLYWYRQTLGQGPEFLTYFQNEAQLEKSRLLSDRFSAERPKGSFSTLEIQRTEQGDSAMYLCASDPRTGELFFGEGSRLTVL.

The chain links TRBV7-3 to TRBJ2-7; D is undetermined. CDR1 is SGHTA and CDR2 is FQGTGA in the germline V gene. This CDR3 has 13 residues. The germline V and J ends were trimmed by 9 bases and 5 bases, with 17 bases remaining between them. CDR3: CARLRLPQDEQYF. The CDR3 region has the DNA TGTGCCAGGTTGAGGCTGCCCCAGGACGAGCAGTACTTC.

The chain uses TRBV30 and TRBJ1-2, with 8 bases lining up with TRBD1. CDR1 is GTSNPN and CDR2 is SVGIG in the germline V gene (reference sequence). V dropped 0 bases and J dropped 2; count of bases not matched to a gene: 2. The CDR3 is 14 amino acids. The CDR3 sequence is CAWSVWTGNYGYTF. The CDR3 bases are TGTGCCTGGAGTGTCTGGACAGGGAACTATGGCTACACCTTC.

This chain uses TRBV6-1 with TRBJ2-1; 7 bases agree with TRBD2. This CDR3 is built from 18 residues. Trimming removed 3 bases from V and 6 bases from J; junction bases left unmatched: 17. Germline-derived CDR1 and CDR2 are MNHNS and SASEGT. DNA of the CDR3: TGTGCCAGCAGTGAGAGGGAGGGTTGGCAGATCCGTACCAATGAGCAGTTCTTC. Its translation is CASSEREGWQIRTNEQFF.

This clone has just one count. A much larger clonotype is one base distant, so this may be a read error. J is TRBJ2-1 and V is TRBV11-3; TRBD2 matches 12 bases. The CDR3 contains 18 residues. Losses at the gene ends were 0 bases for V and 5 bases for J; bases not matched to a gene: 8. Per germline, CDR1 SGHNT and CDR2 YENEEA. CDR3 nucleotides: TGTGCCAGCAGCTTAGAGGGGCATCTAGCGGGAGGGAACAATGAGCAGTTCTTC. Protein: CASSLEGHLAGGNNEQFF.

The chain recombines TRBV5-1 with TRBJ1-6; D remains ambiguous. The germline V and J ends were trimmed by 0 bases and 7 bases, with 5 bases remaining between them. Germline lookup yields CDR1 SGHRS and CDR2 YFSETQ. This CDR3 is built from 13 residues. For the CDR3, the DNA is TGCGCCAGCAGCTTGGAAGTAAATTCACCCCTCCACTTT. The encoded protein is CASSLEVNSPLHF.

There are a few counts of this clone. The V and J genes are TRBV28 and TRBJ1-4, with 10 nucleotides matching TRBD1. This CDR3 region has 14 residues. Germline V gives CDR1 MDHEN, CDR2 SYDVKM. V lost 6 bases and J lost 7; bases outside the gene matches: 5. CDR3 DNA: TGTGCCAGCAGGACAGGGGGCGCGGGTGAAAAACTGTTTTTT. Translated, it gives CASRTGGAGEKLFF.